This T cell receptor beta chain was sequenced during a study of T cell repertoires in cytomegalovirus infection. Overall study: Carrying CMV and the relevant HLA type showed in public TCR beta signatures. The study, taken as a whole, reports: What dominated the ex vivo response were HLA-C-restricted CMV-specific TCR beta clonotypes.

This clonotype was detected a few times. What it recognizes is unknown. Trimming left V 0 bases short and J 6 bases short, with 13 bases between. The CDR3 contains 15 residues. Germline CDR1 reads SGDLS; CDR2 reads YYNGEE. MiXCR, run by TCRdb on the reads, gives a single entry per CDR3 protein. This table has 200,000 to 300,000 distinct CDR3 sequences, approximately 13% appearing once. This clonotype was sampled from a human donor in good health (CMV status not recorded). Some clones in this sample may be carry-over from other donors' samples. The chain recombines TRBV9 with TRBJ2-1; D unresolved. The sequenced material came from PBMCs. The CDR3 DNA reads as TGTGCCAGCAGCGTAGCAGTTGGGGTGTTCAATGAGCAGTTCTTC. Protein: CASSVAVGVFNEQFF.